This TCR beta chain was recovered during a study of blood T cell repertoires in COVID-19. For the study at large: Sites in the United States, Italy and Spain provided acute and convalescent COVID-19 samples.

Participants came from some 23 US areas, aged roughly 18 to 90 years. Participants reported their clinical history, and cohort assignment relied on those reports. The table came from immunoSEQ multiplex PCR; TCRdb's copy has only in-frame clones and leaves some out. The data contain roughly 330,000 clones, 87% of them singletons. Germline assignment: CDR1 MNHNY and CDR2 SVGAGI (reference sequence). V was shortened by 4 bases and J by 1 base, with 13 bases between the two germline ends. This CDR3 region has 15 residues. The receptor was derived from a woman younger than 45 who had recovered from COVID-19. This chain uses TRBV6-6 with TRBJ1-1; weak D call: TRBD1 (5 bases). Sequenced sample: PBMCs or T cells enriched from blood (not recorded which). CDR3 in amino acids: CASSLPGERNTEAFF. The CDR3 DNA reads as TGTGCCAGCAGTTTACCGGGGGAGAGGAACACTGAAGCTTTCTTT.